This entry features one T cell receptor beta chain sequence. Only a few counts were recorded for this clone. Which antigen it targets is not known. Nothing much larger sits one base from this clone, and base qualities are not available. The sample originates from a study of blood T cell repertoires in COVID-19 (dated by TCRdb to about 2020). Regarding the complete study: Collaborator samples came from the United States, Italy and Spain and covered acute and convalescent phases of COVID-19. The material from the prospective study consisted of cDNA or gDNA derived from T cells, B-cell-depleted T cells, or PBMCs. Deeply sampled blood TCRbeta repertoires from subjects exposed to, actively infected with, or recovered from COVID-19 were included in the dataset. The repertoires were released in a freely available public database intended as a resource for research on the immune response to SARS-CoV-2. The samples were drawn from the first 160 participants of the ongoing ImmuneRACE study and from more than 1,000 subjects provided by 6 global collaborators. The sample metadata nearly always contained a de-identified subject ID, COVID-19 status, age in years and sex. Where HLA class I and class II types were available, the types were taken from metadata supplied by the sample provider, not from assay-based typing.

Collaborating institutions collected whole blood in K2EDTA tubes following their own protocols. For TCRbeta analysis, collaborators shipped samples in one of three forms: frozen whole blood, isolated PBMCs, or DNA extracted from either of those sample types. TCRbeta CDR3 regions were amplified from genomic DNA using the immunoSEQ Assay, a bias-controlled multiplex PCR. Processing in the source paper ran as follows. The number of nucleated cells in each sample was estimated from the amplification of reference gene primers within the assay. Sequence reads were collapsed and filtered to measure the absolute abundance of every unique TCRbeta CDR3 rearrangement. For each sample, productive Simpson clonality was calculated as the square root of Simpson's diversity index over productive rearrangements. The table was pulled from immuneACCESS by TCRdb, which kept in-frame rearrangements only. Such tables lose some clones; where checked, under half of the loss comes from unresolved V genes, and the rest has no known cause. The V and J calls and clone size are taken from that table; D and trimming were inferred from the DNA. This sample comprises 350,000 or so clones, around 83% of them detected only once. The ten largest clones represent about 2.7% of the sample.

Broad study findings and their caveats: Clinical and demographic metadata were provided uncurated, with the amount varying by source and participant.

The V end gives up 2 bases and the J end 5 bases, leaving 5 bases in the junction not matched to a gene. The CDR3 measures 15 amino acids from cysteine to phenylalanine. Of the read, only the CDR3 DNA is kept; its 45 bases are in frame from base 1. The germline V gene gives CDR1 as LGHNA and CDR2 as YNFKEQ. The chain is encoded by TRBV4-2 joined to TRBJ2-5; 10 bases in the junction line up with TRBD1. This clonotype was obtained from a man aged 30 to 39 with active or convalescent COVID-19. Input material: peripheral blood. The CDR3 in this case is CASSQSPGQGETQYF. The DNA sequence reads TGTGCCAGCAGCCAATCGCCGGGACAGGGGGAGACCCAGTACTTC.